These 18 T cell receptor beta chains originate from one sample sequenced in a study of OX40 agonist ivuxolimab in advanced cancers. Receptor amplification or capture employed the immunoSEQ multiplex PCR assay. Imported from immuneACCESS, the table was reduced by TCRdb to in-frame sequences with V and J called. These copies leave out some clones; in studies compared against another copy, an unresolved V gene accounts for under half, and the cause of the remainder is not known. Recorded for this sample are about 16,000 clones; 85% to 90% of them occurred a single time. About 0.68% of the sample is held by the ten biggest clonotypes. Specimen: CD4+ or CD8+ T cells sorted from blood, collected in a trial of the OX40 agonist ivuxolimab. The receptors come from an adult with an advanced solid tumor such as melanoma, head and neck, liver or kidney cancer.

The CDR3 bases are TGTGCCAGCAGTGACGGGGCGAACTGGTGGGGCCTACAAGAGACCCAGTACTTC. Amino acid sequence: CASSDGANWWGLQETQYF. This sequence joins TRBV2 and TRBJ2-5, with D perhaps matching TRBD1 or TRBD2 (5 bases each). This CDR3 region has 18 residues. The germline V gene has CDR1 SNHLY and CDR2 FYNNEI. V was trimmed by 3 bases and J by 2 bases, leaving 22 bases between them.

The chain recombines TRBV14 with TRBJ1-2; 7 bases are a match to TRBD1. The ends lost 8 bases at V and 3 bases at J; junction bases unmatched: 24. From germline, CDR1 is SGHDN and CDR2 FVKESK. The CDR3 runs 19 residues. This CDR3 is CASPPRGYRGTHRYYGYTF. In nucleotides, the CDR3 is TGTGCCAGCCCCCCAAGGGGGTACAGGGGAACTCATAGGTACTATGGCTACACCTTC.

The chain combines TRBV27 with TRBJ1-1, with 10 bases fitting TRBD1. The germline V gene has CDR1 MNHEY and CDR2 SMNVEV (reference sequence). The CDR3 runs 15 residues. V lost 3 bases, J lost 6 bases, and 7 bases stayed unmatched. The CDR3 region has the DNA TGTGCCAGCAGTTTCCCGACAGGGGGCGCATCTGAAGCTTTCTTT. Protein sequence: CASSFPTGGASEAFF.

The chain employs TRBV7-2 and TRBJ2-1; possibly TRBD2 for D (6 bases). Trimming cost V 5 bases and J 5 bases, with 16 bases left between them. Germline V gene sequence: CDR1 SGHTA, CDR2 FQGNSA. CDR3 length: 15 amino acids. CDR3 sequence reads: CASSPGLPFHNEQFF. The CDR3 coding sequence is TGTGCCAGCAGCCCGGGACTCCCATTCCACAATGAGCAGTTCTTC.

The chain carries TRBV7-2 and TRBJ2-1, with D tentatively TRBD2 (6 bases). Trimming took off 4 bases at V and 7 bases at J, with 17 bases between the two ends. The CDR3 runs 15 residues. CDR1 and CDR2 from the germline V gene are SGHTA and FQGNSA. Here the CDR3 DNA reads TGTGCCAGCAGCTGGCCGGGACGGGGGAGGAATGAGCAGTTCTTC. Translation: CASSWPGRGRNEQFF.

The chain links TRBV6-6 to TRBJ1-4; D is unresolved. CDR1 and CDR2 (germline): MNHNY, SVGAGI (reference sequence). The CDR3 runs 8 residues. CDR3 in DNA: TGTCCTACAGAAAAACTGTTTTTT. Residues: CPTEKLFF.

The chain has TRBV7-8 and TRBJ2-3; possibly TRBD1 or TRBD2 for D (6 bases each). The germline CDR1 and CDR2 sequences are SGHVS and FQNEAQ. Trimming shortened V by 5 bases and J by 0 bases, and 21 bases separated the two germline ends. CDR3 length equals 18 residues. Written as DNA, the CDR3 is TGTGCCAGCAGCGTCCGGTACAAGAGAGGGGGGAGCACAGATACGCAGTATTTT. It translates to CASSVRYKRGGSTDTQYF.

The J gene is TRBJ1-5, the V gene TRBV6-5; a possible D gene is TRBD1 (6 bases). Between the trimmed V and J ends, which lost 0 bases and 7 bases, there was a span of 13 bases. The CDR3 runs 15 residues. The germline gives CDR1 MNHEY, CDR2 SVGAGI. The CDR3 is CASSYSAGAGQPQHF. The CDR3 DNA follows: TGTGCCAGCAGTTACTCGGCAGGGGCAGGGCAGCCCCAGCATTTT.

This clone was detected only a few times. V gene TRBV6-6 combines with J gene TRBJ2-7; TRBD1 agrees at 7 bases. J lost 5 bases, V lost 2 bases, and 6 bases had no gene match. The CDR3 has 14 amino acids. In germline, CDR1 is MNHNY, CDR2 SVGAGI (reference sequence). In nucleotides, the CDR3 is TGTGCCAGCAGTTACACACAGGGGAACCACGAGCAGTACTTC. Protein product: CASSYTQGNHEQYF.

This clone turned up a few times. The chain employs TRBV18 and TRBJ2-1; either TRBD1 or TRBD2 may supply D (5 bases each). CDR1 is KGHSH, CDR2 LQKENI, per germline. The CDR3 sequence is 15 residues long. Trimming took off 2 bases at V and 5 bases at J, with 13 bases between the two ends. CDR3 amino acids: CASSPWGTVNNEQFF. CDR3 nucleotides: TGTGCCAGCTCACCATGGGGGACGGTTAACAATGAGCAGTTCTTC.

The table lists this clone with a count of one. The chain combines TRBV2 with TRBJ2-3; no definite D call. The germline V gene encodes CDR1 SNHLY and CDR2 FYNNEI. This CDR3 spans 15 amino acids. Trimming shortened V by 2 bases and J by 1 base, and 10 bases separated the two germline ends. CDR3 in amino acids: CASSENLAGTDTQYF. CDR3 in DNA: TGTGCCAGCAGTGAAAATCTGGCGGGCACAGATACGCAGTATTTT.

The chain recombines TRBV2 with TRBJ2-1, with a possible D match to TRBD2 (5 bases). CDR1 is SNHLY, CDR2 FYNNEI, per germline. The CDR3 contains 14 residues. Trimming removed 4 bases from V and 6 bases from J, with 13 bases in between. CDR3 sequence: CASSAWFGVNEQFF. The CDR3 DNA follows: TGTGCCAGCAGTGCTTGGTTCGGGGTCAATGAGCAGTTCTTC. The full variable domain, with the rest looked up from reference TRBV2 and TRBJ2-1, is EPEVTQTPSHQVTQMGQEVILRCVPISNHLYFYWYRQILGQKVEFLVSFYNNEISEKSEIFDDQFSVERPDGSNFTLKIRSTKLEDSAMYFCASSAWFGVNEQFFGPGTRLTVL.

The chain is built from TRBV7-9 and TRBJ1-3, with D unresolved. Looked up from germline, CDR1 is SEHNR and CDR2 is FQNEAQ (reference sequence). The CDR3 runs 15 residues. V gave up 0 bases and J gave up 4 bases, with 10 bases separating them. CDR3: CASSLASGRGNTIYF. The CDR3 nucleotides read TGTGCCAGCAGCTTAGCTTCGGGGAGAGGAAACACCATATATTTT.

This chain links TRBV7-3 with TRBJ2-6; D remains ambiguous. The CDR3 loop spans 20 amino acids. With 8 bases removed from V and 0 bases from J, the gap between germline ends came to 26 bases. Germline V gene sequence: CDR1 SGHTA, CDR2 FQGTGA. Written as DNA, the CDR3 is TGTGCCAGCTCCCCGATAGGTGCAGTGCTTCTTTCCTCTGGGGCCAACGTCCTGACTTTC. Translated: CASSPIGAVLLSSGANVLTF.

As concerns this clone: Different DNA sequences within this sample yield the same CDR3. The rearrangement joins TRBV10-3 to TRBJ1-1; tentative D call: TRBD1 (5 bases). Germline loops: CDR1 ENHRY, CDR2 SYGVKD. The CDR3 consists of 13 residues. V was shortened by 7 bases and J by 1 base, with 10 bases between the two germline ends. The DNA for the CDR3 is TGTGCCATCACGGAAGGGACGAACACTGAAGCTTTCTTT. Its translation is CAITEGTNTEAFF.

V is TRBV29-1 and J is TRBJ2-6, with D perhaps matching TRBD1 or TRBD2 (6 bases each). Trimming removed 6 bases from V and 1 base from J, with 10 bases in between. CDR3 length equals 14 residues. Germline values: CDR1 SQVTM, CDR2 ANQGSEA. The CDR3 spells CSVEGGSGANVLTF. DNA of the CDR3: TGCAGCGTCGAGGGGGGTTCTGGGGCCAACGTCCTGACTTTC.

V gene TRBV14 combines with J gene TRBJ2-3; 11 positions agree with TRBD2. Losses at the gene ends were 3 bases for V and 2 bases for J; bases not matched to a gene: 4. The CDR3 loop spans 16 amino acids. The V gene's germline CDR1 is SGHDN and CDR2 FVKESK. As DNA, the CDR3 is TGTGCCAGCAGCCAGGTAGCGGGGGGGACCACAGATACGCAGTATTTT. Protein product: CASSQVAGGTTDTQYF.

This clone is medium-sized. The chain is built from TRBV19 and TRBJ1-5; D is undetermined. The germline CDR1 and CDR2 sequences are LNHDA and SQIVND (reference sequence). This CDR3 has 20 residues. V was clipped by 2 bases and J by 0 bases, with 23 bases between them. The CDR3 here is CASSIPNLDGLVYSNQPQHF. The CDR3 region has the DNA TGTGCCAGTAGTATACCCAACTTGGACGGATTAGTCTATAGCAATCAGCCCCAGCATTTT.